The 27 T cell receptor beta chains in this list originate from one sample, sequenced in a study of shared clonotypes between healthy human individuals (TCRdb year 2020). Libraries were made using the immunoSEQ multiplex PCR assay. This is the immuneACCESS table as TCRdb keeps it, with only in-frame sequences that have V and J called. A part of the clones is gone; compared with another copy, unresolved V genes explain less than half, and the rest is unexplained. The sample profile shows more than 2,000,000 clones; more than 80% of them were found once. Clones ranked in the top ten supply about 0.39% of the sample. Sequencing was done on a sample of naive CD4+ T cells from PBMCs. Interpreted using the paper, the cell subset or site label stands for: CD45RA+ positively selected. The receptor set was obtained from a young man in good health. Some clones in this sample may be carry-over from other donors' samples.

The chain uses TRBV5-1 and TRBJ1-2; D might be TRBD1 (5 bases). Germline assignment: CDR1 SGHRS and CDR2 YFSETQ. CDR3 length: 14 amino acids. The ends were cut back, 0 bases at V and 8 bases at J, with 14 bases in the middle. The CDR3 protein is CASSLAEGSGGYTF. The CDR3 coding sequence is TGCGCCAGCAGCTTGGCCGAGGGGTCAGGCGGCTACACCTTC. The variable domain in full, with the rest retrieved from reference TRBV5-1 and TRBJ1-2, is KAGVTQTPRYLIKTRGQQVTLSCSPISGHRSVSWYQQTPGQGLQFLFEYFSETQRNKGNFPGRFSGRQFSNSRSEMNVSTLELGDSALYLCASSLAEGSGGYTFGSGTRLTVV.

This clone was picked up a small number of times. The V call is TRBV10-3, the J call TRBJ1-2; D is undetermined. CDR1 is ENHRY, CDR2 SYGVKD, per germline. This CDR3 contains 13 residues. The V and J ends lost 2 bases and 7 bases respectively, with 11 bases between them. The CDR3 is CAISEPTNFGYTF. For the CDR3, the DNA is TGTGCCATCAGTGAGCCGACCAATTTTGGCTACACCTTC.

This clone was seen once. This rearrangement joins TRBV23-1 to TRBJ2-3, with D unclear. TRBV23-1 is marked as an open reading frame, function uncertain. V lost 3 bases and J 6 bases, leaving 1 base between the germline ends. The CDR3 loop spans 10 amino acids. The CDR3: CASSHDTQYF. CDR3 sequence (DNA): TGCGCCAGCAGTCACGATACGCAGTATTTT.

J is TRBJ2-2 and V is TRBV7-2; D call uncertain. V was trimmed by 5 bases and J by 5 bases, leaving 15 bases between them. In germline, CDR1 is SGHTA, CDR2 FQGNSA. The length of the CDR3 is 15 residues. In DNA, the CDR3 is TGTGCCAGCAGCCTCGGTTCGGTTTTTACCGGGGAGCTGTTTTTT. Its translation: CASSLGSVFTGELFF.

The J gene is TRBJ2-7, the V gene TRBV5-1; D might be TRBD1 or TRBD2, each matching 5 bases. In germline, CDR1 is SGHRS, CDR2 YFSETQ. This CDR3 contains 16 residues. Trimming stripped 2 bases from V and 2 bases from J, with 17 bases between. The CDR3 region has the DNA TGCGCCAGCAGCTTAGCGATCGTGGGGACCACCTACGAGCAGTACTTC. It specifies CASSLAIVGTTYEQYF.

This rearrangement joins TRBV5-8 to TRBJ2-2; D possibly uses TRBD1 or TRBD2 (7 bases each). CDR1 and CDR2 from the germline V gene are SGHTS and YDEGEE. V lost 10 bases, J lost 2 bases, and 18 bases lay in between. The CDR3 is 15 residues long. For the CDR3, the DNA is TGTGCCGGCCCCAGGGGGGGACAAAACACCGGGGAGCTGTTTTTT. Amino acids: CAGPRGGQNTGELFF.

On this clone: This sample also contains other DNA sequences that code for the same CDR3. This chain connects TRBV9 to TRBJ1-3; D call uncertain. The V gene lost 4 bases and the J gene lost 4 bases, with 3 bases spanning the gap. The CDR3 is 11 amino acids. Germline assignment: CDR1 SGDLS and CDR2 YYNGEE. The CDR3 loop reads CASSSGNTIYF. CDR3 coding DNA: TGTGCCAGCAGCTCCGGAAACACCATATATTTT.

DNA for the CDR3: TGTGCCAGCAGCCAAGATCGACTAGCGGGAGGGCCTCACCCGGCCAAAAACATTCAGTACTTC. This gives the protein CASSQDRLAGGPHPAKNIQYF. The V and J genes are TRBV14 and TRBJ2-4; 14 nucleotides match TRBD2. Germline loops: CDR1 SGHDN, CDR2 FVKESK. Unmatched junction bases numbered 11, after V lost 0 bases and J lost 1 base. This CDR3 spans 21 amino acids.

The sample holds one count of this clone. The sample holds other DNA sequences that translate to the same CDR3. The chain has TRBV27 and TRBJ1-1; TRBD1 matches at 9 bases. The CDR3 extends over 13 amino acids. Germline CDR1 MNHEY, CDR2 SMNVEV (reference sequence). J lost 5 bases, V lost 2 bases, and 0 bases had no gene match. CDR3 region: CASSLDRGTEAFF. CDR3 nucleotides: TGTGCCAGCAGTTTAGACAGGGGGACTGAAGCTTTCTTT.

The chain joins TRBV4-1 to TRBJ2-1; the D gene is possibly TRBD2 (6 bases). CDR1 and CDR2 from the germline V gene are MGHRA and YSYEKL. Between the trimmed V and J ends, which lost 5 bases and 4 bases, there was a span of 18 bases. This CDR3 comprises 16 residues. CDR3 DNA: TGCGCCAGCAGCGCCCCGACCGCGCGGGGTTACAATGAGCAGTTCTTC. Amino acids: CASSAPTARGYNEQFF.

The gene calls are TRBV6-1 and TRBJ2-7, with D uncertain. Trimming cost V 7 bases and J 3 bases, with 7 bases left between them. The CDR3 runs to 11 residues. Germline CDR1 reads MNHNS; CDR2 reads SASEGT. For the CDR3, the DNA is TGTGCCAGCATCCAACTCTACGAGCAGTACTTC. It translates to CASIQLYEQYF.

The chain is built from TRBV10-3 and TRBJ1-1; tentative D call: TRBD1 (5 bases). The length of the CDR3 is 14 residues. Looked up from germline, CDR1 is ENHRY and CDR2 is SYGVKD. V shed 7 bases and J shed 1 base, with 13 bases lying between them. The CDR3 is CAITSGGGNTEAFF. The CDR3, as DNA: TGTGCCATCACCTCCGGGGGGGGGAACACTGAAGCTTTCTTT.

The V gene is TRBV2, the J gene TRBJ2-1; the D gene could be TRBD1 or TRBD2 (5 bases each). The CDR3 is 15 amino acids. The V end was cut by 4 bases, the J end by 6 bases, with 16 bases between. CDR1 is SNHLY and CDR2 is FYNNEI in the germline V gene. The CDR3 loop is CASSGPLGTANEQFF. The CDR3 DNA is TGTGCCAGCAGTGGCCCGTTGGGGACCGCCAATGAGCAGTTCTTC.

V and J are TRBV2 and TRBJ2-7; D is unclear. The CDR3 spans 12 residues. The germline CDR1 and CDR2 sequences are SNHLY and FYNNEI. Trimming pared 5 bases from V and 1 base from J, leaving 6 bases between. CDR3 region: CASSSESYEQYF. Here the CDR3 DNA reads TGTGCCAGCAGTAGTGAATCCTACGAGCAGTACTTC.

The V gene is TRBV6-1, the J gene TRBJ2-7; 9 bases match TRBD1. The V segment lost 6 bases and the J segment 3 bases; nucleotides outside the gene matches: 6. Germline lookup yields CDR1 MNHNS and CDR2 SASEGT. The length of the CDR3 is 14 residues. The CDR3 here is CASREPGQGYEQYF. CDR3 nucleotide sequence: TGTGCCAGCAGAGAGCCGGGACAGGGCTACGAGCAGTACTTC.

CDR3 in amino acids: CASSLSPLILNTEAFF. DNA for the CDR3: TGCGCCAGCAGCTTGAGCCCTTTAATCTTGAACACTGAAGCTTTCTTT. The J gene is TRBJ1-1, the V gene TRBV5-1; D ambiguous. The germline V gene has CDR1 SGHRS and CDR2 YFSETQ. Between the trimmed V and J ends, which lost 1 base and 0 bases, there was a span of 13 bases. This CDR3 region has 16 residues.

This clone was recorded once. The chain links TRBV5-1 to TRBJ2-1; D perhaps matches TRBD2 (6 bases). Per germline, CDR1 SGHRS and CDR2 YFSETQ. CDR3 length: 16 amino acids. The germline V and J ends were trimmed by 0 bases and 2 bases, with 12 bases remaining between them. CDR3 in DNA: TGCGCCAGCAGCTTGGTGGGCGGGGCGGCCTACAATGAGCAGTTCTTC. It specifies CASSLVGGAAYNEQFF.

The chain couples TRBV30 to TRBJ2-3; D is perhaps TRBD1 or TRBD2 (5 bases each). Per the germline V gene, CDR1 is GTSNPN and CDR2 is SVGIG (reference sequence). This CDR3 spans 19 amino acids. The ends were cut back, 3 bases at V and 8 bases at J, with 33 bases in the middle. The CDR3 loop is CAWSAMMGTAGDTRGTQYF. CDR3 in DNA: TGTGCCTGGAGCGCAATGATGGGGACCGCGGGCGACACAAGGGGTACGCAGTATTTT.

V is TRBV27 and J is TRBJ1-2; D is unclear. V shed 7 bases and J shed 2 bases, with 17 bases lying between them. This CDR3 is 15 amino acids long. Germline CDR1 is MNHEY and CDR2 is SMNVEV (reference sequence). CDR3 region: CASTRYPGPNYGYTF. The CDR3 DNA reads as TGTGCCAGCACCCGATACCCAGGACCCAACTATGGCTACACCTTC.

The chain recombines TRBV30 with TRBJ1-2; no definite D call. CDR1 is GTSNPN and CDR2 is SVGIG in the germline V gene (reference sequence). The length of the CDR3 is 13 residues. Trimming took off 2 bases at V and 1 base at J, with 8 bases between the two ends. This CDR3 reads CAWSSGVNYGYTF. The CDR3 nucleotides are TGTGCCTGGAGTTCGGGCGTTAACTATGGCTACACCTTC.

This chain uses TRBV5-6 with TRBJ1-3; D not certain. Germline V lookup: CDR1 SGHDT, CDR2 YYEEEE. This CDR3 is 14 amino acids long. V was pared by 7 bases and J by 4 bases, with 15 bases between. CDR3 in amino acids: CASFRRGGGNTIYF. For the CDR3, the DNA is TGTGCCAGCTTCCGACGCGGCGGGGGAAACACCATATATTTT.

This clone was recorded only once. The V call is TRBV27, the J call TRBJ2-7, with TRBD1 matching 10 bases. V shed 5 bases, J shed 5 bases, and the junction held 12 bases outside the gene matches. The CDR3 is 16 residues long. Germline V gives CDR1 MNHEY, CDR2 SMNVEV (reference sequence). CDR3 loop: CASSRQGAAGVNEQYF. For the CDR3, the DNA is TGTGCCAGCAGTAGACAGGGGGCTGCTGGTGTTAACGAGCAGTACTTC.

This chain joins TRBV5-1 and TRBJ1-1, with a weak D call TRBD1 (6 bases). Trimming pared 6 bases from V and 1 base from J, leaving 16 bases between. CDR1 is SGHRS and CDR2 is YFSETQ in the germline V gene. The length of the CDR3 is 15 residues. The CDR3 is CASIGGTRQNTEAFF. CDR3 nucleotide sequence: TGCGCCAGCATTGGCGGGACAAGGCAGAACACTGAAGCTTTCTTT. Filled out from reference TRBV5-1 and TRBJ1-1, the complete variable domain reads KAGVTQTPRYLIKTRGQQVTLSCSPISGHRSVSWYQQTPGQGLQFLFEYFSETQRNKGNFPGRFSGRQFSNSRSEMNVSTLELGDSALYLCASIGGTRQNTEAFFGQGTRLTVV.

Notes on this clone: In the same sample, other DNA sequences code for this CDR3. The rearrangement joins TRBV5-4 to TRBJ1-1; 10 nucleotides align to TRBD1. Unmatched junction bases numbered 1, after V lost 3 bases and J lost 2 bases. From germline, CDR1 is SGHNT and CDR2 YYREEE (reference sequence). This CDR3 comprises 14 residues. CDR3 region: CASSWDRGNTEAFF. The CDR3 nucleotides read TGTGCCAGCAGCTGGGACAGGGGAAACACTGAAGCTTTCTTT.

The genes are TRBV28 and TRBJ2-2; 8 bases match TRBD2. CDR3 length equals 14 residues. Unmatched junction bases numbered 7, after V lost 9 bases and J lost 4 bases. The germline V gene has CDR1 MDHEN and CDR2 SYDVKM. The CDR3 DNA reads TGTGCCAGTAAGCGGGAGAGGGGCACCGGGGAGCTGTTTTTT. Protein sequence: CASKRERGTGELFF.

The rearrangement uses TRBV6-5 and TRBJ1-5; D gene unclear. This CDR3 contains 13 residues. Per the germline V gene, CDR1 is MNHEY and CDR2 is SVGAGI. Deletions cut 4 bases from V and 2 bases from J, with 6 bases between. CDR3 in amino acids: CASSFRGNQPQHF. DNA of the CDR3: TGTGCCAGCAGTTTTAGGGGCAATCAGCCCCAGCATTTT.

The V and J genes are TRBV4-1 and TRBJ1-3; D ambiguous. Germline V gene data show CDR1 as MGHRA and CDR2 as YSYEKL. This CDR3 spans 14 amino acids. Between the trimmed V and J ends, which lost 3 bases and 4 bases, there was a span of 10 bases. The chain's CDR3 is CASSHSGLGNTIYF. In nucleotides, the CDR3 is TGCGCCAGCAGCCATTCCGGGTTAGGAAACACCATATATTTT.